This TCR beta chain was observed in a study of blood T cell repertoires in COVID-19. Study-wide background: Nucleic acid was either cDNA or gDNA, and it came from T cells, B-cell-depleted T cells, or PBMCs.

Germline CDR1 SNHLY, CDR2 FYNNEI. The J segment lost 4 bases and the V segment lost 6 bases, leaving 7 bases of the junction unmatched. There are 14 residues in the CDR3. TCRdb's table, derived via immunoSEQ multiplex PCR, lists solely in-frame clones and lacks some. This sample yields 90,000 to 150,000 clones, of which around nine tenths are seen a single time; over 15% belongs to the top ten. The sequencing sample was made of peripheral blood. This sequence originates from a human donor with acute or convalescent COVID-19. The donor label of this sample is uncertain. The rearrangement links TRBV2 to TRBJ2-5; TRBD2 matches at 8 bases. Here the CDR3 reads CASRIRSGGETQYF. Here the CDR3 DNA reads TGTGCCAGCAGGATAAGGAGCGGGGGAGAGACCCAGTACTTC.